The 3 T cell receptor beta chains below come from one sample, sequenced in a study of CD4+ T cells in melanoma. This table comes from immunoSEQ multiplex PCR, and its TCRdb copy is limited to in-frame clones, with some not included. The repertoire holds about 16,000 clones, with around 69% as singletons. The sequenced sample was cells from a culture (not recorded whether cultured in vitro). These receptors all come from a human donor with melanoma.

The V and J genes are TRBV30 and TRBJ1-1; D unresolved. V was cut by 0 bases and J by 6 bases, with 14 bases left in between. This CDR3 spans 14 amino acids. Per the germline V gene, CDR1 is GTSNPN and CDR2 is SVGIG (reference sequence). CDR3 sequence: CAWSVLSGTAEAFF. The CDR3 DNA is TGTGCCTGGAGTGTACTGTCGGGAACCGCTGAAGCTTTCTTT.

This chain links TRBV5-5 with TRBJ2-3, with 7 nucleotides matching TRBD1. Germline values: CDR1 SGHKS, CDR2 YYEKEE (reference sequence). J was trimmed by 13 bases and V by 5 bases; bases with no gene match: 10. CDR3 length: 12 amino acids. CDR3 DNA: TGTGCCAGCAGTTTAACCGGGACAGAGGAGTATTTT. This sequence encodes CASSLTGTEEYF.

This chain links TRBV7-3 with TRBJ1-1; D possibly corresponds to TRBD1 (5 bases). Trimming took off 0 bases at V and 4 bases at J, with 12 bases between the two ends. The CDR3 has 15 amino acids. CDR1 and CDR2 from the germline V gene are SGHTA and FQGTGA. The CDR3 is CASSLTGGEGTEAFF. Written as DNA, the CDR3 is TGTGCCAGCAGCTTAACCGGGGGAGAGGGCACTGAAGCTTTCTTT.